This paragraph reports one TCR beta chain. These data originate in a study of blood T cell repertoires in COVID-19. Study overall: Sites across the United States, Italy and Spain contributed samples from acute and convalescent COVID-19. Sample material is recorded as cDNA or gDNA derived from T cells, B-cell-depleted T cells, or PBMCs.

In the authors' workflow: The assay estimated nucleated cells by amplifying reference gene primers. Libraries were prepared by immunoSEQ multiplex PCR; TCRdb keeps only in-frame clonotypes and omits some of them. Clonal size and the V and J genes are those of that table, whereas D and trimming came from the DNA. This table has around 110,000 clones, 70% to 85% appearing once. Germline V lookup: CDR1 GTSNPN, CDR2 SVGIG (reference sequence). V was trimmed by 0 bases and J by 5 bases, leaving 8 bases between them. The CDR3 length is 13 residues. The V call is TRBV30, the J call TRBJ2-1; D is undetermined. The sequence derives from a man in his 70s with active or convalescent COVID-19. The source material was peripheral blood. CDR3 sequence (DNA): TGTGCCTGGAGTGTGGGCCAAAACAATGAGCAGTTCTTC. Residues: CAWSVGQNNEQFF.